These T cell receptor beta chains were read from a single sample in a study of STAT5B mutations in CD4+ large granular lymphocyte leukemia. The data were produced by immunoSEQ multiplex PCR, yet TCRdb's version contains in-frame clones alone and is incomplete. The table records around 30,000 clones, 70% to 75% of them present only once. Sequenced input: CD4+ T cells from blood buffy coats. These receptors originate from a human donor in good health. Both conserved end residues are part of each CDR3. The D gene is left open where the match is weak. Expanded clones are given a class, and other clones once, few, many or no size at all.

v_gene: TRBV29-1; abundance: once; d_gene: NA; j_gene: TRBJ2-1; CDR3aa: CSDRKSSYNEQFF; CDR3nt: TGCAGCGACCGGAAGAGCTCCTACAATGAGCAGTTCTTC
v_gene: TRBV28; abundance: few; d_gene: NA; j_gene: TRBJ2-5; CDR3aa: CASSSPGPGAAQYF; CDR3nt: TGTGCCAGCAGTTCCCCGGGACCCGGTGCGGCCCAGTACTTC
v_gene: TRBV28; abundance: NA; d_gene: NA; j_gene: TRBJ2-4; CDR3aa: CASTLQGAKNIQYF; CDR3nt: TGTGCCAGCACCTTACAGGGAGCCAAAAACATTCAGTACTTC
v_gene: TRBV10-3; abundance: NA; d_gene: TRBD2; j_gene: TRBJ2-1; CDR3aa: CAISGTSGAAAGGEQFF; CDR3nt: TGTGCCATCAGTGGAACTAGCGGGGCCGCCGCCGGAGGTGAGCAGTTCTTC
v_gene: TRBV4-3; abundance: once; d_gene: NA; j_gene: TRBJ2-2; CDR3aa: CASSQELVNTGELFF; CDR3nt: TGCGCCAGCAGCCAAGAACTGGTGAACACCGGGGAGCTGTTTTTT
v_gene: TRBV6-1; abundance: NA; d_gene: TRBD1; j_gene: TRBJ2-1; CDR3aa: CASRWQGAGNEQFF; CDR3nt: TGTGCCAGCAGGTGGCAGGGGGCCGGCAATGAGCAGTTCTTC
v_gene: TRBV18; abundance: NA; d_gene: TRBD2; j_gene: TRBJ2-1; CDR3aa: CASSPRREAGGNEQFF; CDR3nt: TGTGCCAGCTCACCACGGCGGGAGGCGGGCGGCAATGAGCAGTTCTTC
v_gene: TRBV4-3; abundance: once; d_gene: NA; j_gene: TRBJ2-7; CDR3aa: CASSQDFARAGEQYF; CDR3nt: TGCGCCAGCAGCCAAGATTTTGCTAGGGCAGGCGAGCAGTACTTC
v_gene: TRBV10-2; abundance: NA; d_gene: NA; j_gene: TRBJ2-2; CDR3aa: CASRRTGELFF; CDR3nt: TGCGCCAGCCGAAGGACCGGGGAGCTGTTTTTT
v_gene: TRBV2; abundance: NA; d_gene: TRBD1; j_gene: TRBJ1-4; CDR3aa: CASSEEKDRVDFNEKLFF; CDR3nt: TGTGCCAGCAGTGAAGAAAAGGACAGGGTCGATTTTAATGAAAAACTGTTTTTT
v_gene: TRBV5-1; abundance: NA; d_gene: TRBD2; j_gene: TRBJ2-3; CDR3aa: CASSPELAGGPTDTQYF; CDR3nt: TGCGCCAGCAGCCCGGAGCTAGCGGGAGGGCCAACAGATACGCAGTATTTT
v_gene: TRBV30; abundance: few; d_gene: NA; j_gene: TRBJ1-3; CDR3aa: CAFTPSGNTIYF; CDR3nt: TGTGCCTTCACCCCGTCTGGAAACACCATATATTTT
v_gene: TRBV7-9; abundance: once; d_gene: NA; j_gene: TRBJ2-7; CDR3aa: CASTRTSPRTGSSYEQYF; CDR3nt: TGTGCCAGCACCCGAACTTCCCCTCGGACGGGATCTTCCTACGAGCAGTACTTC
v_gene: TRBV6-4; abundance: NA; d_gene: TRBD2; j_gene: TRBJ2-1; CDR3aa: CASSRTSGEYNEQFF; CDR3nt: TGTGCCAGCAGTAGAACTAGCGGGGAATACAATGAGCAGTTCTTC
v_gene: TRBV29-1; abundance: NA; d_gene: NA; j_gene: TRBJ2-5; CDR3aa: CSATILQETQYF; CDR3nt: TGCAGCGCCACGATTCTACAAGAGACCCAGTACTTC
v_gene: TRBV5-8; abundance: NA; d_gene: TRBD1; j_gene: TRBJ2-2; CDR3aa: CASSLTGTGLDGELFF; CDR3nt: TGTGCCAGCAGCTTGACCGGGACAGGGCTTGACGGGGAGCTGTTTTTT
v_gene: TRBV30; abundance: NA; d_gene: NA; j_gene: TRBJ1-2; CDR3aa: CAWSVLQQINYGYTF; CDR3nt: TGTGCCTGGAGTGTACTTCAACAGATTAACTATGGCTACACCTTC